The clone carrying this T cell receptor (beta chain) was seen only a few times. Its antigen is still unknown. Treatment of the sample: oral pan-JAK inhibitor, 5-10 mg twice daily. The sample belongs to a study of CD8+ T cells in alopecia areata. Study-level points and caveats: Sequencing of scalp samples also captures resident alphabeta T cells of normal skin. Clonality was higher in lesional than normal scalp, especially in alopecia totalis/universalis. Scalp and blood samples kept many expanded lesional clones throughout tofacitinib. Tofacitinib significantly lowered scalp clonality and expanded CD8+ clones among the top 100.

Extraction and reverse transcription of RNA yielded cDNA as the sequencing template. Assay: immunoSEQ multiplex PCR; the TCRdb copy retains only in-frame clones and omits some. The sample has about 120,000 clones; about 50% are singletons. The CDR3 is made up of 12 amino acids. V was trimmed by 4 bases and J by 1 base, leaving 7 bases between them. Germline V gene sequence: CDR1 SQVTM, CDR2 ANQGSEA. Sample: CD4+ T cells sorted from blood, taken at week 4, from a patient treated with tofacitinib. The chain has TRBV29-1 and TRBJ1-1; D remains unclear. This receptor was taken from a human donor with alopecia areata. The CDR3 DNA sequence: TGCAGCGTTGTCGGCAAGAACACTGAAGCTTTCTTT. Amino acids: CSVVGKNTEAFF.